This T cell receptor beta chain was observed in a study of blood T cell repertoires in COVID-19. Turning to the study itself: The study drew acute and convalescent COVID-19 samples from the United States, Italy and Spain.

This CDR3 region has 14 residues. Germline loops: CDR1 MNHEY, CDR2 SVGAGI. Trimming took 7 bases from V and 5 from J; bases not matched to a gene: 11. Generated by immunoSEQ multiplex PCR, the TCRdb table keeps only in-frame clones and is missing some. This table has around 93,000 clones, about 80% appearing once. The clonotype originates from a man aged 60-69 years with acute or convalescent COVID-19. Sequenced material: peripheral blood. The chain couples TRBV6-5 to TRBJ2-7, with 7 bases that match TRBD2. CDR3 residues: CASNGGYMIDEQYF. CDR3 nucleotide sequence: TGTGCCAGCAACGGGGGGTATATGATCGACGAGCAGTACTTC.